Below are 14 T cell receptor beta chains sequenced from a single sample in a study of blood T cell repertoires in COVID-19 (dated by TCRdb to the early 2020s). The library came from the immunoSEQ multiplex PCR assay. This immuneACCESS table, as held by TCRdb, lists in-frame sequences with V and J called but not all clones. Of the missing ones, under half trace to an unresolved V gene in checked studies; the others have no known cause. In all, the sample holds 55,000 to 85,000 clones, and around 70% of those were seen once. The ten largest clones add up to approximately 20% of the sample. The specimen was peripheral blood. The source of these receptors is a man aged 55 to 70 with acute or convalescent COVID-19.

The sample holds one count of this clone. This rearrangement joins TRBV2 to TRBJ2-1, with 7 nucleotides matching TRBD2. J gave up 4 bases and V 8 bases, and 14 bases lay outside the gene matches. The V gene's germline CDR1 is SNHLY and CDR2 FYNNEI. This CDR3 comprises 16 residues. CDR3 loop: CASAPRSGISYNEQFF. DNA for the CDR3: TGTGCCAGCGCCCCCAGGAGCGGGATTTCGTACAATGAGCAGTTCTTC.

The chain uses TRBV25-1 and TRBJ2-5, with 7 bases fitting TRBD2. Trimming at V came to 10 bases and at J to 5 bases, leaving 7 bases not matched to a gene. The germline V gene encodes CDR1 MGHDK and CDR2 SYGVNS. This CDR3 is 12 amino acids long. CDR3 sequence: CATGGGWETQYF. The CDR3 nucleotides are TGTGCCACCGGGGGAGGGTGGGAGACCCAGTACTTC.

V usage is TRBV22-1 and J usage is TRBJ1-2; no check of the table's D call, TRBD1, against the DNA was made. TRBV22-1 represents a pseudogene. The CDR3 has 14 amino acids. The chain's CDR3 is CPGSAGDRGYGYTF. The CDR3 DNA is TGTCCTGGGAGCGCCGGGGACAGGGGATATGGCTACACCTTC.

The gene calls are TRBV11-2 and TRBJ1-1; D is uncertain. The germline V gene encodes CDR1 SGHAT and CDR2 FQNNGV. CDR3 length: 13 residues. The V and J ends lost 1 base and 4 bases respectively, with 7 bases between them. This chain's CDR3 is CASSLAQTTEAFF. CDR3 in DNA: TGTGCCAGCAGCTTAGCACAGACCACTGAAGCTTTCTTT.

This clone has a handful of counts. This rearrangement joins TRBV9 to TRBJ1-4; possible D gene TRBD1, 6 bases. Germline CDR1 SGDLS, CDR2 YYNGEE. CDR3 length: 16 residues. Trimming took off 0 bases at V and 6 bases at J, with 15 bases between the two ends. The DNA of the CDR3 is TGTGCCAGCAGCGTAGCAGTGGGGGCAGACGATGAAAAACTGTTTTTT. Amino acids: CASSVAVGADDEKLFF.

This chain connects TRBV2 to TRBJ2-1; TRBD1 is a possible D gene (6 bases). The germline gives CDR1 SNHLY, CDR2 FYNNEI. Trimming took off 6 bases at V and 9 bases at J, with 24 bases between the two ends. The CDR3 has 16 residues. The CDR3 loop reads CASRPRGGQLFGEQFF. DNA for the CDR3: TGTGCCAGCAGACCCCGCGGAGGACAGCTATTTGGTGAGCAGTTCTTC.

The chain recombines TRBV6-5 with TRBJ1-4; D is unresolved. CDR3 size: 13 residues. Germline CDR1 and CDR2: MNHEY and SVGAGI. V was clipped by 9 bases and J by 8 bases, with 16 bases between them. The CDR3 DNA is TGTGCCAGTAGAGGGCGTTTCGCAGAAAAACTGTTTTTT. Translation gives CASRGRFAEKLFF.

The chain couples TRBV6-5 to TRBJ1-5; TRBD1 matches at 7 bases. The CDR3 spans 12 residues. Germline V gene lookup returns CDR1 MNHEY and CDR2 SVGAGI. V lost 6 bases to trimming and J lost 4 bases; unmatched junction nucleotides: 0. In DNA form, the CDR3 reads TGTGCCAGCAGGACAGGGAATCAGCCCCAGCATTTT. It translates to CASRTGNQPQHF.

This clone appeared once. The chain has TRBV10-3 and TRBJ2-7, with D possibly TRBD1 on 6 matching bases. Germline CDR1 reads ENHRY; CDR2 reads SYGVKD. The CDR3 consists of 14 residues. Trimming pared 3 bases from V and 1 base from J, leaving 10 bases between. This CDR3 is CAISDRDKSYEQYF. As DNA, the CDR3 is TGTGCCATCAGTGACCGGGACAAGTCCTACGAGCAGTACTTC.

The rearrangement uses TRBV5-1 and TRBJ2-2, with 9 nucleotides matching TRBD1. This CDR3 is 16 amino acids long. In germline, CDR1 is SGHRS, CDR2 YFSETQ. J lost 1 base, V lost 4 bases, and 5 bases had no gene match. In DNA form, the CDR3 reads TGCGCCAGCAGCGATACAGGGGGCGGGAACACCGGGGAGCTGTTTTTT. Translating it yields CASSDTGGGNTGELFF.

The genes are TRBV19 and TRBJ2-7, with 7 bases lining up with TRBD2. The CDR3 spans 15 residues. CDR1 and CDR2 (germline): LNHDA, SQIVND (reference sequence). Trimming took 3 bases from V and 0 from J; bases not matched to a gene: 5. The CDR3 protein is CASSMVGGSSYEQYF. The CDR3 DNA follows: TGTGCCAGTAGTATGGTGGGCGGGAGCTCCTACGAGCAGTACTTC.

This clone was counted many times. The J gene is TRBJ2-2, the V gene TRBV11-2, with a possible D match to TRBD1 (6 bases). Germline V CDR1 and CDR2: SGHAT, FQNNGV. CDR3 size: 16 residues. V was trimmed by 5 bases and J by 4 bases, leaving 17 bases between them. CDR3 protein: CASSQHYSTGTGELFF. The CDR3 coding sequence is TGTGCCAGCAGCCAGCACTATTCGACAGGCACCGGGGAGCTGTTTTTT.

This sequence joins TRBV19 and TRBJ1-4; 7 nucleotides line up with TRBD1. CDR3 length equals 16 residues. The J segment lost 4 bases and the V segment lost 2 bases, leaving 7 bases of the junction unmatched. Germline V gene lookup returns CDR1 LNHDA and CDR2 SQIVND (reference sequence). The CDR3 reads CASSIQWDSINEKLFF. The CDR3 region has the DNA TGTGCCAGTAGTATACAGTGGGACAGTATTAATGAAAAACTGTTTTTT.

The genes are TRBV5-1 and TRBJ2-3; possibly TRBD2 for D (6 bases). Trimming cost V 4 bases and J 4 bases, with 16 bases left between them. The CDR3 contains 15 residues. The germline CDR1 and CDR2 sequences are SGHRS and YFSETQ. The CDR3 protein is CASSAREKNADTQYF. The CDR3 region has the DNA TGCGCCAGCAGCGCTCGGGAGAAGAACGCAGATACGCAGTATTTT.